This record looks at one T cell receptor beta chain sequence and its context. V lost 5 bases and J 3 bases, leaving 10 bases between the germline ends. Per germline, CDR1 SGDLS and CDR2 YYNGEE. The CDR3 is 13 residues long. Produced via immunoSEQ multiplex PCR; TCRdb's table is partial and in-frame only. The sample has 76,000 or so clones, roughly 90% seen once. This record comes from a study of blood T cell repertoires in COVID-19. V and J are TRBV9 and TRBJ2-3; tentatively, D is TRBD2 (6 bases). The clonotype comes from an elderly man in a cohort sampled during active COVID-19. The sample taken for sequencing was peripheral blood. The CDR3 sequence: CASSIGGTDTQYF. The CDR3 coding sequence is TGTGCCAGCAGTATCGGGGGAACAGATACGCAGTATTTT.